The T cell receptor beta chain described here comes from a study of blood T cell repertoires in COVID-19. Assay: immunoSEQ multiplex PCR; the TCRdb copy retains only in-frame clones and omits some. The sample has about 480,000 clones, about 91% seen once. This TCR came from a man aged 18 to 35 with COVID-19, enrolled during active disease. Material: peripheral blood.

In nucleotides, the CDR3 is TGTGCCAGCAGGACCGGGGACAGGGCGAACACTGAAGCTTTCTTT. It specifies CASRTGDRANTEAFF. V and J are TRBV6-4 and TRBJ1-1; the match to TRBD1 covers 9 bases. Germline CDR1 reads MRHNA; CDR2 reads SNTAGT. The CDR3 loop spans 15 amino acids. The V and J ends lost 6 bases and 1 base, in that order; junction bases with no gene match: 6.